The subject of this entry is one T cell receptor (beta chain). The protocol was immunoSEQ multiplex PCR, while the TCRdb copy is restricted to in-frame clones and leaves out a portion. The sample yields about 2.3 million clones, 85% to 95% seen once. The germline gives CDR1 KGHSH, CDR2 LQKENI. Trimming cost V 4 bases and J 6 bases; bases outside gene matches: 10. The CDR3 runs 15 residues. This specimen comes from a study of shared clonotypes between healthy human individuals. The receptor comes from a young man in good health. Some clones in this sample may be carry-over from other donors' samples. The source material was naive CD4+ T cells from PBMCs. Noted subset: CD45RA+ positively selected. This sequence joins TRBV18 and TRBJ2-7; TRBD1 agrees at 9 bases. CDR3 loop: CASSRPPGQGLEQYF. CDR3 nucleotide sequence: TGTGCCAGCTCACGTCCACCGGGACAGGGCCTCGAGCAGTACTTC.